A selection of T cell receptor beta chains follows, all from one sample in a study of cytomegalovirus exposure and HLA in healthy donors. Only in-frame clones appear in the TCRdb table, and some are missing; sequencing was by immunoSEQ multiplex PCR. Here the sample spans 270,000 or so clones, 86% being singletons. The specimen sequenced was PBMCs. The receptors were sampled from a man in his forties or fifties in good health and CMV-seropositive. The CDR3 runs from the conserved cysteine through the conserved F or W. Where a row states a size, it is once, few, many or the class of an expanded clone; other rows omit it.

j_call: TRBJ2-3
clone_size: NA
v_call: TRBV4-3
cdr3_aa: CASSQLTSGGTDTQYF

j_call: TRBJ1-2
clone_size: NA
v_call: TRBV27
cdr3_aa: CASSLSWGDQGYTF

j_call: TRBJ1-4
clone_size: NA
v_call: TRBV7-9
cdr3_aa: CSSSSGDRGNEKLFF

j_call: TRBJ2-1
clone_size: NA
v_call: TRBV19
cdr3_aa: CASSIGRGGGAIYNEQFF

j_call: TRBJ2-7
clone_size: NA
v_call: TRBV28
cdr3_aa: CASSSGYYEQYF

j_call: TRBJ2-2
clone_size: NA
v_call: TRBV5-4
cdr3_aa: CASSLAGGASGELFF

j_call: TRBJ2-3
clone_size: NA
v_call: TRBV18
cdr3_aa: CASSPKPLATDTQYF

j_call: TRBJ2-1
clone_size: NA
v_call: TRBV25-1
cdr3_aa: CASSDLGEGHNEQFF

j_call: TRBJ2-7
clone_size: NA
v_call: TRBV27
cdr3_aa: CASSAGLAGTYEQYF

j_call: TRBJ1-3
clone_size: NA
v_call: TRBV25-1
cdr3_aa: CASSTGQNSGNTIYF

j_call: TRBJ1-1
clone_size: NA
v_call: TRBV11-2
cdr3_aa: CASTEHPFTGTENTEAFF

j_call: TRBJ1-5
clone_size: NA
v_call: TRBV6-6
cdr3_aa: CAGAADNQPQHF

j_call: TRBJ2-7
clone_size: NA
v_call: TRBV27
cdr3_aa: CASSLSQAGLYEQYF

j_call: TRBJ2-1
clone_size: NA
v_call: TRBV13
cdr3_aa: CASRNRDGRHNEQFF

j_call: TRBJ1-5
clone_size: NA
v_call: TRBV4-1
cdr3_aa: CASSRTTGDNQPQHF

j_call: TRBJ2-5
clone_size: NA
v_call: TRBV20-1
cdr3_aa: CSALEETQYF

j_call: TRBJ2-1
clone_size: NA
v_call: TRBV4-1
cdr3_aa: CASSQATDYYAGQFF

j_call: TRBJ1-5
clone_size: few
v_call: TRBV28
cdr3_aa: CASSLGGSSPPQHF

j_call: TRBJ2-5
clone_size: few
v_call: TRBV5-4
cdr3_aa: CASSTQVPETQYF

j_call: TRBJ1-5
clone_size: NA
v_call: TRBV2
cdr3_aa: CASSEAGGVGPHF

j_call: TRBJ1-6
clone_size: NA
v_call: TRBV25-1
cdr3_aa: CASGKGQSSYNSPLHF

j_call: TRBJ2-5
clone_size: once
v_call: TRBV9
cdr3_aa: CASSSRTSGDETQYF

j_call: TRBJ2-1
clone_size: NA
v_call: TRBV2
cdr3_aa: CASSETSETYNEQFF

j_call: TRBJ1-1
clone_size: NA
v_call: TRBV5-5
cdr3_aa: CASSLHRDPMNTEAFF

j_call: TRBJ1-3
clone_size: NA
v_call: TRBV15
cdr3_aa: CATTGIRDSPPSGNTIYF

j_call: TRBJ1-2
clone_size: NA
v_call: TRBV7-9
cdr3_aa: CSSSYTGSVYGYTF

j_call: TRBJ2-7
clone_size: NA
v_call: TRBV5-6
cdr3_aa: CASSPQGLPAYEQYF

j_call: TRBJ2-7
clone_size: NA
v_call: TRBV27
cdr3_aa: CASSLVQGFYEQYF

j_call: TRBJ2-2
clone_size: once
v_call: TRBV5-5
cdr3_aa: CASSLPTSAQGTGELFF

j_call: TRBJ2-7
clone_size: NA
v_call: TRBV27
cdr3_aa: CASSYGGSGYEQYF

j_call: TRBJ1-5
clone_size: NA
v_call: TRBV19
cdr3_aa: CASSSGENQPQHF

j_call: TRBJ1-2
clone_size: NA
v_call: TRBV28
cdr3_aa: CASSSSGGYGYTF